These 13 T cell receptor beta chains originate from one sample sequenced in a study of control samples from healthy donors and cancer patients. Produced via immunoSEQ multiplex PCR; TCRdb's table is partial and in-frame only. The top ten clones hold 6% to 9.5% of a sample with about 130,000 clones, about 90% of them seen once. The specimen sequenced was PBMCs. The receptors were gathered from a man aged 45-65 years with head and neck cancer.

The chain employs TRBV11-3 and TRBJ2-1; the D gene could be TRBD1 or TRBD2 (5 bases each). Germline V CDR1 and CDR2: SGHNT, YENEEA. The germline V and J ends were trimmed by 1 base and 9 bases, with 7 bases remaining between them. The CDR3 contains 12 residues. In DNA form, the CDR3 reads TGTGCCAGCAGCTTAGGGGACGGTGAGCAGTTCTTC. Translating gives CASSLGDGEQFF.

The chain uses TRBV7-9 and TRBJ2-1; no firm D call. V lost 1 base and J lost 10, with 5 bases in between. The germline gives CDR1 SEHNR, CDR2 FQNEAQ (reference sequence). The CDR3 length is 11 residues. This chain's CDR3 is CASSLGEEQFF. DNA for the CDR3: TGTGCCAGCAGCTTAGGGGAAGAGCAGTTCTTC.

The chain is built from TRBV7-9 and TRBJ2-1, with D possibly matching TRBD2 (6 bases). The CDR3 has 13 residues. Per germline, CDR1 SEHNR and CDR2 FQNEAQ (reference sequence). Between the trimmed V and J ends, which lost 11 bases and 0 bases, there was a span of 11 bases. The CDR3 bases are TGTGCCCGTAGCGGCAGCTCCTACAATGAGCAGTTCTTC. Translating gives CARSGSSYNEQFF.

This chain joins TRBV7-9 and TRBJ2-5; D unclear. Germline loops: CDR1 SEHNR, CDR2 FQNEAQ (reference sequence). The CDR3 consists of 14 residues. The V gene lost 1 base and the J gene lost 4 bases, with 10 bases spanning the gap. CDR3 nucleotides: TGTGCCAGCAGCTTAGTTTCGGTGGCAGAGACCCAGTACTTC. Translating gives CASSLVSVAETQYF.

J is TRBJ1-2 and V is TRBV3-1 (or the pseudogene TRBV3-2); D is undetermined. Germline-derived CDR1 and CDR2 are LGHDT and YNNKEL (reference sequence). CDR3 size: 15 residues. Trimming shortened V by 4 bases and J by 8 bases, and 20 bases separated the two germline ends. In nucleotides, the CDR3 is TGTGCCAGCAGCCCATACGTCGCCAGGCCGGGGGGCTACACCTTC. It codes for CASSPYVARPGGYTF.

This clone was seen a single time. This chain connects TRBV28 to TRBJ1-5; no definite D call. The ends were cut back, 3 bases at V and 1 base at J, with 10 bases in the middle. Per germline, CDR1 MDHEN and CDR2 SYDVKM. The CDR3 covers 15 residues. The CDR3 loop is CASSLCCGSNQPQHF. The CDR3 nucleotides read TGTGCCAGCAGTTTGTGTTGTGGGAGCAATCAGCCCCAGCATTTT.

The V and J genes are TRBV19 and TRBJ2-5, with a tentative D call TRBD1 (6 bases). This CDR3 region has 13 residues. Trimming removed 8 bases at V and 2 bases at J, with 12 bases between. Per the germline V gene, CDR1 is LNHDA and CDR2 is SQIVND (reference sequence). CDR3: CASRSGQQETQYF. The CDR3 DNA is TGTGCCAGTCGCTCAGGACAGCAAGAGACCCAGTACTTC.

The genes are TRBV4-1 and TRBJ2-7; weak D call: TRBD1 (6 bases). The CDR3 extends over 14 amino acids. Germline CDR1 is MGHRA and CDR2 is YSYEKL. Trimming pared 5 bases from V and 2 bases from J, leaving 13 bases between. The DNA of the CDR3 is TGCGCCAGCAGCTTGTCGGGACAAACCTACGAGCAGTACTTC. This translates into CASSLSGQTYEQYF.

The chain employs TRBV3-1 (or the pseudogene TRBV3-2) and TRBJ1-1, with no clear D. V was pared by 0 bases and J by 7 bases, with 12 bases between. The CDR3 has 14 amino acids. The germline CDR1 and CDR2 sequences are LGHDT and YNNKEL (reference sequence). The CDR3 DNA sequence: TGTGCCAGCAGCCAAGATGGACTTTCAGTTGAAGCTTTCTTT. Translation gives CASSQDGLSVEAFF.

The gene calls are TRBV12-5 and TRBJ2-1, with D perhaps TRBD2 (5 bases). Germline V gene data show CDR1 as LGHNT and CDR2 as FRNRAP. V gave up 0 bases and J gave up 1 base, with 19 bases separating them. CDR3 length equals 19 residues. The CDR3 spells CASGLVPGMWSGSYNEQFF. DNA for the CDR3: TGTGCTAGTGGTTTGGTCCCGGGGATGTGGTCTGGGTCCTACAATGAGCAGTTCTTC.

The V gene is TRBV10-3, the J gene TRBJ1-2, with D possibly matching TRBD1 (5 bases). This CDR3 spans 16 amino acids. V shed 5 bases and J shed 1 base, with 17 bases lying between them. CDR1 and CDR2 (germline): ENHRY, SYGVKD. The CDR3 DNA reads as TGTGCCATCAGTACGGAGGGGAGCCAAATTAACTATGGCTACACCTTC. Its translation is CAISTEGSQINYGYTF.

The rearrangement joins TRBV7-2 to TRBJ1-1; maybe TRBD1 (5 bases). This CDR3 spans 16 amino acids. The germline CDR1 and CDR2 sequences are SGHTA and FQGNSA. The ends were cut back, 6 bases at V and 0 bases at J, with 17 bases in the middle. The DNA for the CDR3 is TGTGCCAGCAGGACCCAGGGACTCCGCTTGAACACTGAAGCTTTCTTT. This codes for CASRTQGLRLNTEAFF. The full variable domain, in which reference TRBV7-2 and TRBJ1-1 provide the parts outside the CDR3, is GAGVSQSPSNKVTEKGKDVELRCDPISGHTALYWYRQSLGQGLEFLIYFQGNSAPDKSGLPSDRFSAERTGGSVSTLTIQRTQQEDSAVYLCASRTQGLRLNTEAFFGQGTRLTVV.

The rearrangement joins TRBV5-8 to TRBJ1-1; D perhaps matches TRBD1 (5 bases). This CDR3 has 15 residues. V was trimmed by 0 bases and J by 4 bases, leaving 13 bases between them. The germline gives CDR1 SGHTS, CDR2 YDEGEE. For the CDR3, the DNA is TGTGCCAGCAGCTTGGTCGGCAGGGAATCCACTGAAGCTTTCTTT. Translated: CASSLVGRESTEAFF.